This T cell receptor (beta chain) comes out of a study of shared clonotypes between healthy human individuals. This CDR3 contains 15 residues. Germline CDR1 is SGHRS and CDR2 is YFSETQ. V was shortened by 4 bases and J by 0 bases, with 14 bases between the two germline ends. Adult donors, all healthy and HIV-negative, had no recent acute infections or vaccinations. Profiling relied on immunoSEQ multiplex PCR, and the TCRdb table lists in-frame clones only, not all of them. The sample contains about 110,000 clones, under 70% of which appear only once. The chain employs TRBV5-1 and TRBJ2-7; the D gene is possibly TRBD2 (6 bases). Sample: memory CD8+ T cells sorted from blood. Subset given: CD45RO+ cells pooled with CCR7-negative TemRA cells. The TCR originated in a woman under 40 in good health. The CDR3 nucleotides are TGCGCCAGCAGCCCTAGCGTATTTAGCTCCTACGAGCAGTACTTC. Its protein product is CASSPSVFSSYEQYF.